Listed here are 2 T cell receptor beta chains from one sample, sequenced in a study of radiotherapy plus CTLA-4 blockade in lung cancer. Generated by immunoSEQ multiplex PCR, the TCRdb table keeps only in-frame clones and is missing some. This repertoire shows 81,000 or so clones, more than 60% found once; its top ten account for 22%. Specimen: peripheral blood, collected from a patient treated with radiotherapy plus ipilimumab. The receptors were gathered from a human donor with non-small cell lung cancer whose response to radiotherapy plus ipilimumab could not be evaluated. Some clones in this sample may be carry-over from other donors' samples.

The CDR3 DNA follows: TGTGCCAGCTCACCACCCGGGACAGCGCGGGCTGGCTACACCTTC. It is translated as CASSPPGTARAGYTF. J is TRBJ1-2 and V is TRBV18; 7 nucleotides align to TRBD1. Germline V gene sequence: CDR1 KGHSH, CDR2 LQKENI. The V segment lost 0 bases and the J segment 7 bases; nucleotides outside the gene matches: 8. The CDR3 totals 15 residues.

V is TRBV6-5 and J is TRBJ2-7; TRBD1 matches 7 bases. V was pared by 5 bases and J by 5 bases, with 3 bases of the junction left unmatched. The CDR3 runs 12 residues. CDR1 MNHEY and CDR2 SVGAGI come from the germline V gene. CDR3: CASSPTGNEQYF. The CDR3 DNA reads as TGTGCCAGCAGTCCGACAGGGAACGAGCAGTACTTC.